The sequence of this TCR beta chain was determined in a study of T cell repertoires in cytomegalovirus infection. Via MiXCR, TCRdb re-called the reads, giving one row per CDR3 protein. In the table there are fewer than 250,000 distinct CDR3 sequences, around 12% of which are singletons. V was cut by 4 bases and J by 4 bases, with 13 bases left in between. Germline loops: CDR1 SQVTM, CDR2 ANQGSEA. The CDR3 consists of 13 residues. This clonotype has just a few counts. Material: PBMCs. This clonotype originated in a human donor in good health (CMV status not recorded). Some clones in this sample may be carry-over from other donors' samples. The chain combines TRBV29-1 with TRBJ1-1, with D uncertain. Here the CDR3 DNA reads TGCAGCGTTGCGTTTTTGATGAGCACTGAAGCTTTCTTT. Residues: CSVAFLMSTEAFF.